Ten or more counts support the clone carrying this T cell receptor beta chain. The sample originates from a study of early T cells in non-severe SARS-CoV-2 infection. TCRdb re-called the 5' RACE reads with MiXCR, one entry per CDR3 protein. The sample lists some 24,000 distinct CDR3 sequences, about 4.4% seen once, with 15% to 18% in the top ten. Looked up from germline, CDR1 is SGHDN and CDR2 is FVKESK. The length of the CDR3 is 13 residues. Trimming removed 1 base from V and 5 bases from J, with 8 bases in between. The gene calls are TRBV14 and TRBJ1-2; D might be TRBD1 (5 bases). The specimen was whole blood. The clonotype was recovered from an adult who was a healthcare worker with PCR-confirmed SARS-CoV-2 infection or an uninfected control (not recorded which). The CDR3 loop reads CASSQAGVYGYTF. In DNA, the CDR3 is TGTGCCAGCAGCCAAGCGGGGGTTTATGGCTACACCTTC.